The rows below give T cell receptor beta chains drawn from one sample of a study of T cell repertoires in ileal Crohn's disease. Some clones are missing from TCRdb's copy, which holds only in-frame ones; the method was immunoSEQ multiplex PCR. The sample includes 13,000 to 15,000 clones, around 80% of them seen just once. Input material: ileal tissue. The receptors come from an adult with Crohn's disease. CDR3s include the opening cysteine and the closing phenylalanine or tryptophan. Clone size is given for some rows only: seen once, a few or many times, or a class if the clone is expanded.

CASSLEGLKETQYF	few	TRBV7-7	TRBJ2-5
CASSQSAVYGYTF	.	TRBV14	TRBJ1-2
CASSFMGGNEQYF	.	TRBV5-4	TRBJ2-7
CASSWAALAKNIQYF	.	TRBV6-7	TRBJ2-4
CASSDQGSSGNTIYF	.	TRBV6-1	TRBJ1-3
CASSQEIRESSGNTIYF	.	TRBV4-1	TRBJ1-3
CASSLDTGKNTEAFF	.	TRBV5-6	TRBJ1-1
CASSPGRGKSNQPQHF	.	TRBV2	TRBJ1-5
CASSVRQEPTEAFF	.	TRBV7-2	TRBJ1-1
CASSRRVTGAHQPQHF	.	TRBV5-6	TRBJ1-5
CASSSRGGSLLVQETQYF	.	TRBV5-6	TRBJ2-5
CASSLLAGAGWYNEQFF	.	TRBV19	TRBJ2-1
CASRDTGENSPLHF	few	TRBV2	TRBJ1-6
CATSRFRLGGTYTEAFF	.	TRBV15	TRBJ1-1
CASSSASRGVPDTQYF	.	TRBV5-7	TRBJ2-3
CSVSSTDTQYF	.	TRBV20-1	TRBJ2-3
CAVSGGQGQTQYF	.	TRBV30	TRBJ2-5
CASSPPGGLNTEAFF	.	TRBV9	TRBJ1-1
CASSPVSTGYGYTF	.	TRBV27	TRBJ1-2
CASSFRTDLSAEAFF	.	TRBV5-6	TRBJ1-1
CASSREVREAFF	.	TRBV11-2	TRBJ1-1
CASSVAAQLYGYTF	.	TRBV9	TRBJ1-2
CATSRDSPGLEGGETQYF	.	TRBV15	TRBJ2-5
CATREAGAFNYGYTF	few	TRBV6-1	TRBJ1-2
CASSLGLKGYTF	once	TRBV5-6	TRBJ1-2